The 10 T cell receptor beta chains below all came from one sample that was sequenced in a study of T cells after yellow fever vaccination. TCRdb analysed the 5' RACE reads with MiXCR anew, one entry per CDR3 protein. The data hold fewer than 650,000 distinct CDR3 sequences, with around a fifth observed a single time. Sample: PBMCs, taken less than 25 days after the first yellow fever vaccination. These receptors were obtained from a man younger than 35 who received the YFV17D yellow fever vaccine.

CDR3 residues: CASSLEASGDNEQFF. CDR3 in DNA: TGTGCCAGCAGCTTAGAGGCTAGCGGTGACAATGAGCAGTTCTTC. The V and J genes are TRBV7-6 and TRBJ2-1; 7 nucleotides align to TRBD2. Germline CDR1 is SGHVS and CDR2 is FNYEAQ. CDR3 length: 15 amino acids. V trimming: 1 base; J trimming: 5 bases; junction bases outside the gene matches: 5.

V and J are TRBV7-6 and TRBJ2-7; 11 nucleotides line up with TRBD1. Germline V CDR1 and CDR2: SGHVS, FNYEAQ. The CDR3 loop spans 15 amino acids. After removal of 5 bases from V and 6 bases from J, the junction contained 9 bases not matched to a gene. In nucleotides, the CDR3 is TGTGCCAGCAGCACAAGCCGGGACAGGGGGTTCGAGCAGTACTTC. This sequence encodes CASSTSRDRGFEQYF. Filled out from reference TRBV7-6 and TRBJ2-7, the complete variable domain reads GAGVSQSPRYKVTKRGQDVALRCDPISGHVSLYWYRQALGQGPEFLTYFNYEAQQDKSGLPNDRFSAERPEGSISTLTIQRTEQRDSAMYRCASSTSRDRGFEQYFGPGTRLTVT.

This clonotype has a single count. The gene calls are TRBV6-6 and TRBJ2-7, with D perhaps TRBD2 (5 bases). CDR3 length: 12 amino acids. With 5 bases removed from V and 1 base from J, the gap between germline ends came to 6 bases. Germline CDR1 is MNHNY and CDR2 is SVGAGI (reference sequence). For the CDR3, the DNA is TGTGCCAGCAGTGGAGGTTCCTACGAGCAGTACGTC. This codes for CASSGGSYEQYV.

This clonotype came up a few times. V is TRBV7-2 and J is TRBJ2-4; D call uncertain. Trimming stripped 5 bases from V and 11 bases from J, with 16 bases between. This CDR3 is built from 13 residues. Germline-derived CDR1 and CDR2 are SGHTA and FQGNSA. CDR3 loop: CASSPNLPKVQYF. The DNA for the CDR3 is TGTGCCAGCAGCCCGAATCTACCAAAGGTTCAGTACTTC.

The chain carries TRBV15 and TRBJ2-3; 7 bases match TRBD1. Germline V gives CDR1 LNHNV, CDR2 YYDKDF (reference sequence). The CDR3 is 15 residues long. V trimming: 5 bases; J trimming: 1 base; junction bases outside the gene matches: 6. The CDR3 coding sequence is TGTGCCACCAGCGGTGACAGGGTTGGCACAGATACGCAGTATTTT. This gives the protein CATSGDRVGTDTQYF.

This clonotype turned up a few times. Here the CDR3 reads CASSTSGQIEQYF. Written as DNA, the CDR3 is TGTGCCAGCAGTACCTCGGGGCAGATCGAGCAGTACTTC. The rearrangement joins TRBV11-2 to TRBJ2-7; D may match TRBD1 or TRBD2 (5 bases each). This CDR3 is 13 amino acids long. Trimming removed 6 bases from V and 6 bases from J, with 15 bases in between. Germline CDR1 reads SGHAT; CDR2 reads FQNNGV.

V and J are TRBV7-9 and TRBJ1-1; D unresolved. CDR1 is SEHNR, CDR2 FQNEAQ, per germline (reference sequence). The length of the CDR3 is 12 residues. Trimming took 10 bases from V and 0 from J, leaving 9 bases between them. The CDR3 DNA sequence: TGTGCCACCCTGGGGATGAACACTGAAGCTTTCTTT. Translation: CATLGMNTEAFF.

The chain joins TRBV20-1 to TRBJ2-5; 12 nucleotides agree with TRBD2. J gave up 5 bases and V 6 bases, and 7 bases lay outside the gene matches. The CDR3 sequence is 14 residues long. Germline assignment: CDR1 DFQATT and CDR2 SNEGSKA (reference sequence). In DNA form, the CDR3 reads TGCAGTGCCGGCCGACTAGCGGGGGAGGAGACCCAGTACTTC. Protein: CSAGRLAGEETQYF.

As DNA, the CDR3 is TGCGCCAGCAGCTTGGCCGTTTGGGAGACCCAGTACTTC. Encoded protein: CASSLAVWETQYF. V and J are TRBV5-1 and TRBJ2-5; D remains ambiguous. This CDR3 spans 13 amino acids. The V gene lost 0 bases and the J gene lost 5 bases, with 8 bases spanning the gap. Germline V gives CDR1 SGHRS, CDR2 YFSETQ.

This clonotype was picked up a small number of times. CDR3 nucleotides: TGTGCCAGCAGCTCCCCCGCCGAGGGGGCCGAAGCTTTCTTT. Its translation: CASSSPAEGAEAFF. The chain combines TRBV7-9 with TRBJ1-1; 7 positions match TRBD1. The CDR3 has 14 amino acids. From germline, CDR1 is SEHNR and CDR2 FQNEAQ (reference sequence). V lost 4 bases to trimming and J lost 8 bases; unmatched junction nucleotides: 10. The variable domain in full, completed from reference TRBV7-9 and TRBJ1-1, reads DTGVSQNPRHKITKRGQNVTFRCDPISEHNRLYWYRQTLGQGPEFLTYFQNEAQLEKSRLLSDRFSAERPKGSFSTLEIQRTEQGDSAMYLCASSSPAEGAEAFFGQGTRLTVV.